This entry lists 29 T cell receptor beta chains sequenced from one sample in a study of OX40 agonist ivuxolimab in advanced cancers. Generated by immunoSEQ multiplex PCR, the TCRdb table keeps only in-frame clones and is missing some. The sample lists some 16,000 clones; roughly 90% were seen once. The sample in question was CD4+ or CD8+ T cells sorted from blood, obtained in a trial of the OX40 agonist ivuxolimab. The receptors shown here come from an adult with an advanced solid tumor such as melanoma, head and neck, liver or kidney cancer.

The V and J genes are TRBV5-6 and TRBJ2-1; 9 bases line up with TRBD1. V lost 5 bases and J lost 6; bases outside the gene matches: 6. Germline-derived CDR1 and CDR2 are SGHDT and YYEEEE. This CDR3 region has 14 residues. DNA of the CDR3: TGTGCCAGCAGATACGGGGACAGGGCCAATGAGCAGTTCTTC. Translated: CASRYGDRANEQFF.

The chain joins TRBV20-1 to TRBJ2-1; D is unresolved. CDR1 DFQATT and CDR2 SNEGSKA come from the germline V gene (reference sequence). Deletions cut 3 bases from V and 8 bases from J, with 5 bases between. CDR3 length: 10 amino acids. The DNA for the CDR3 is TGCAGTGCTAGGCACTATGAGCAGTTCTTC. Translating it yields CSARHYEQFF.

The chain joins TRBV28 to TRBJ2-4; 7 bases match TRBD1. The CDR3 is 17 amino acids. Germline V CDR1 and CDR2: MDHEN, SYDVKM. V lost 5 bases, J lost 0 bases, and 10 bases stayed unmatched. The CDR3 DNA follows: TGTGCCAGCAGTCCGAACCGACAGGGCTCAGCCAAAAACATTCAGTACTTC. This sequence encodes CASSPNRQGSAKNIQYF.

The chain combines TRBV28 with TRBJ2-7; no clear D. Trimming left V 6 bases short and J 1 base short, with 13 bases between. CDR1 and CDR2 from the germline V gene are MDHEN and SYDVKM. The CDR3 length is 14 residues. As DNA, the CDR3 is TGTGCCAGCAGGCCGACTCGAAATTCCTACGAGCAGTACTTC. It encodes CASRPTRNSYEQYF.

This clone was picked up one time. The rearrangement uses TRBV5-1 and TRBJ1-3; TRBD1 might be the D (6 bases). This CDR3 is 14 amino acids long. From germline, CDR1 is SGHRS and CDR2 YFSETQ. V was trimmed by 2 bases and J by 4 bases, leaving 10 bases between them. The CDR3 protein is CASSFSGAGNTIYF. In DNA form, the CDR3 reads TGCGCCAGCAGCTTTTCGGGGGCGGGAAACACCATATATTTT.

The CDR3 protein is CASSGGRALDEQFF. The CDR3, as DNA: TGTGCCAGTAGTGGCGGGAGGGCCTTGGATGAGCAGTTCTTC. The V gene is TRBV19, the J gene TRBJ2-1; TRBD2 agrees at 9 bases. Germline CDR1 LNHDA, CDR2 SQIVND (reference sequence). Trimming cost V 5 bases and J 8 bases; bases outside gene matches: 7. The CDR3 extends over 14 amino acids.

The chain has TRBV4-1 and TRBJ2-1; no clear D. Germline-derived CDR1 and CDR2 are MGHRA and YSYEKL. The CDR3 totals 14 residues. Trimming left V 7 bases short and J 4 bases short, with 14 bases between. The CDR3 bases are TGCGCCAGCATAGGCCCTGGGCCTTACAATGAGCAGTTCTTC. It specifies CASIGPGPYNEQFF.

V gene TRBV27 combines with J gene TRBJ1-2; D gene unclear. The CDR3 is 12 amino acids. V dropped 6 bases and J dropped 8 bases, with 13 bases sitting between them. CDR1 is MNHEY and CDR2 is SMNVEV in the germline V gene (reference sequence). CDR3 DNA sequence: TGTGCCAGCAGGACGGCCGGATGGGGCTACACCTTC. This encodes CASRTAGWGYTF.

The J gene is TRBJ2-7, the V gene TRBV7-9; 9 nucleotides match TRBD2. The V gene's germline CDR1 is SEHNR and CDR2 FQNEAQ (reference sequence). Trimming took 0 bases from V and 7 from J; bases not matched to a gene: 10. CDR3 size: 16 residues. The CDR3 DNA sequence: TGTGCCAGCAGCTTAGCGCTAGCGGGACCTCTGGTGGAGCAGTACTTC. Translated, it gives CASSLALAGPLVEQYF.

This chain uses TRBV6-6 with TRBJ2-3, with 8 bases fitting TRBD2. The CDR3 contains 16 residues. Germline CDR1 reads MNHNY; CDR2 reads SVGAGI (reference sequence). Trimming took 4 bases from V and 5 from J; bases not matched to a gene: 11. The CDR3 coding sequence is TGTGCCAGCAGTTCACTAGCGGCCACAGCGGTAGATACGCAGTATTTT. Residues: CASSSLAATAVDTQYF.

This chain uses TRBV15 with TRBJ2-3; the D gene is possibly TRBD2 (6 bases). CDR3 length equals 13 residues. V lost 0 bases to trimming and J lost 9 bases, with 10 bases between them. Germline V gives CDR1 LNHNV, CDR2 YYDKDF (reference sequence). CDR3 in amino acids: CATSRDAAGTQYF. The CDR3 coding sequence is TGTGCCACCAGCAGAGATGCCGCGGGAACGCAGTATTTT.

This chain joins TRBV4-1 and TRBJ1-2; D is perhaps TRBD1 (6 bases). Germline V lookup: CDR1 MGHRA, CDR2 YSYEKL. V dropped 0 bases and J dropped 5 bases, with 16 bases sitting between them. CDR3 length: 16 amino acids. CDR3 DNA: TGCGCCAGCAGCCAAGACCAGACAGGATCGATTTATGGCTACACCTTC. Translated, it gives CASSQDQTGSIYGYTF.

V usage is TRBV15 and J usage is TRBJ2-7; D unclear. This CDR3 comprises 14 residues. Trimming took off 0 bases at V and 2 bases at J, with 8 bases between the two ends. The germline V gene encodes CDR1 LNHNV and CDR2 YYDKDF (reference sequence). The CDR3 nucleotides are TGTGCCACCAGCAGAGATATCCATGCCTACGAGCAGTACTTC. Residues: CATSRDIHAYEQYF. The full variable domain, in which reference TRBV15 and TRBJ2-7 provide the parts outside the CDR3, is DAMVIQNPRYQVTQFGKPVTLSCSQTLNHNVMYWYQQKSSQAPKLLFHYYDKDFNNEADTPDNFQSRRPNTSFCFLDIRSPGLGDTAMYLCATSRDIHAYEQYFGPGTRLTVT.

The chain is built from TRBV6-5 and TRBJ1-3, with D unclear. CDR3 size: 13 residues. The V end lost 6 bases, the J end lost 2 bases, and 8 bases lay between the germline ends. CDR1 MNHEY and CDR2 SVGAGI come from the germline V gene. In DNA form, the CDR3 reads TGTGCCAGCAGCCCTGGCCCTGGAAACACCATATATTTT. It yields the protein CASSPGPGNTIYF.

This clone was observed a single time. V gene TRBV11-1 combines with J gene TRBJ2-5; no clear D. The germline gives CDR1 SGHAT, CDR2 FQDESV (reference sequence). Trimming cost V 3 bases and J 4 bases, with 9 bases left between them. The CDR3 has 13 residues. CDR3 in amino acids: CASSFASGETQYF. The CDR3 DNA reads TGTGCCAGCAGCTTTGCATCAGGAGAGACCCAGTACTTC.

CDR3 nucleotide sequence: TGTGCCAGCAGCCGCTCCGGTTCGGAGTCCTACGAGCAGTACTTC. Amino acids: CASSRSGSESYEQYF. The gene calls are TRBV28 and TRBJ2-7; D gene uncertain. Germline V gene lookup returns CDR1 MDHEN and CDR2 SYDVKM. Deletions cut 6 bases from V and 1 base from J, with 16 bases between. The CDR3 is 15 amino acids.

The chain couples TRBV29-1 to TRBJ1-5; no definite D call. Trimming took off 4 bases at V and 3 bases at J, with 7 bases between the two ends. Germline V gene sequence: CDR1 SQVTM, CDR2 ANQGSEA. The CDR3 is 12 residues long. CDR3 protein: CSVGGDNQPQHF. CDR3 sequence (DNA): TGCAGCGTTGGGGGTGACAATCAGCCCCAGCATTTT.

V is TRBV6-6 and J is TRBJ2-5; unclear D gene. Germline values: CDR1 MNHNY, CDR2 SVGAGI (reference sequence). V lost 5 bases, J lost 4 bases, and 8 bases lay in between. CDR3 length equals 12 residues. The CDR3 sequence: CASSPSRETQYF. CDR3 DNA sequence: TGTGCCAGCAGTCCGTCCCGAGAGACCCAGTACTTC.

This CDR3 reads CASRSGATGELFF. As DNA, the CDR3 is TGTGCCAGCAGAAGCGGGGCCACCGGGGAGCTGTTTTTT. This chain uses TRBV6-4 with TRBJ2-2; 7 bases match TRBD2. The germline V gene encodes CDR1 MRHNA and CDR2 SNTAGT. The CDR3 contains 13 residues. V shed 6 bases, J shed 4 bases, and the junction held 2 bases outside the gene matches.

The V and J genes are TRBV10-1 and TRBJ2-7; D may correspond to TRBD1 or TRBD2 (5 bases each). Germline CDR1 is WNHNN and CDR2 is SYGVQD (reference sequence). The CDR3 consists of 14 residues. The V and J ends lost 4 bases and 0 bases respectively, with 10 bases between them. The CDR3 DNA follows: TGCGCCAGCAGTGGGGGCGGGCCCTCCTACGAGCAGTACTTC. It yields the protein CASSGGGPSYEQYF.

The rearrangement joins TRBV11-2 to TRBJ1-6; D is undetermined. Trimming took 2 bases from V and 9 from J, leaving 11 bases between them. The CDR3 length is 14 residues. Germline CDR1 is SGHAT and CDR2 is FQNNGV. The CDR3 coding sequence is TGTGCCAGCAGCTTATCCACCAAGCGTTCACCCCTCCACTTT. Translating gives CASSLSTKRSPLHF.

The chain links TRBV7-9 to TRBJ2-2, with TRBD1 identical over 12 bases. Germline assignment: CDR1 SEHNR and CDR2 FQNEAQ (reference sequence). With 4 bases clipped from V and 0 bases from J, the junction kept 9 bases outside the gene matches. The CDR3 consists of 19 residues. CDR3 residues: CASSSPLGQGASNTGELFF. The DNA of the CDR3 is TGTGCCAGCAGCTCCCCCCTGGGACAGGGGGCCTCGAACACCGGGGAGCTGTTTTTT. Variable domain in full (rest from reference TRBV7-9 and TRBJ2-2): DTGVSQNPRHKITKRGQNVTFRCDPISEHNRLYWYRQTLGQGPEFLTYFQNEAQLEKSRLLSDRFSAERPKGSFSTLEIQRTEQGDSAMYLCASSSPLGQGASNTGELFFGEGSRLTVL.

This clone was observed a handful of times. The DNA for the CDR3 is TGTGCCAGCAAAGCGGGAGGGCCCGCCAACGAGCAGTACTTC. Translated: CASKAGGPANEQYF. The V call is TRBV2, the J call TRBJ2-7, with 10 bases matching TRBD2. Germline CDR1 and CDR2: SNHLY and FYNNEI. The CDR3 totals 14 residues. The V segment lost 7 bases and the J segment 5 bases; nucleotides outside the gene matches: 8.

The chain carries TRBV19 and TRBJ2-2; TRBD2 matches at 12 bases. Germline V lookup: CDR1 LNHDA, CDR2 SQIVND (reference sequence). The V segment lost 4 bases and the J segment 7 bases; nucleotides outside the gene matches: 7. The CDR3 spans 16 residues. The CDR3 sequence is CASSKPGLAGFGELFF. The CDR3 DNA follows: TGTGCCAGTAGTAAACCGGGACTAGCGGGTTTCGGGGAGCTGTTTTTT.

The rearrangement links TRBV28 to TRBJ2-5; D perhaps matches TRBD2 (5 bases). CDR1 and CDR2 (germline): MDHEN, SYDVKM. The V and J ends lost 1 base and 4 bases respectively, with 10 bases between them. CDR3 size: 14 residues. CDR3 protein: CASSLSSSRETQYF. DNA for the CDR3: TGTGCCAGCAGTTTATCTAGCAGTAGAGAGACCCAGTACTTC.

The chain is built from TRBV10-3 and TRBJ1-1; D perhaps matches TRBD1 (6 bases). Trimming took 3 bases from V and 1 from J, leaving 9 bases between them. Germline V CDR1 and CDR2: ENHRY, SYGVKD. This CDR3 is built from 14 residues. The CDR3 DNA is TGTGCCATCAGTGAAGGGGGAAGGAACACTGAAGCTTTCTTT. Translated: CAISEGGRNTEAFF.

This clone was seen more than once but under ten times. The chain recombines TRBV7-2 with TRBJ1-1; weak D call: TRBD1 (6 bases). Germline V lookup: CDR1 SGHTA, CDR2 FQGNSA. V was clipped by 1 base and J by 2 bases, with 11 bases between them. The CDR3 spans 15 residues. Here the CDR3 reads CASSLEGTPNTEAFF. CDR3 DNA sequence: TGTGCCAGCAGCTTAGAGGGGACACCTAACACTGAAGCTTTCTTT.

The chain recombines TRBV7-9 with TRBJ1-2; D gene uncertain. The CDR3 is 12 amino acids. The germline V and J ends were trimmed by 5 bases and 0 bases, with 4 bases remaining between them. Germline V gene data show CDR1 as SEHNR and CDR2 as FQNEAQ (reference sequence). CDR3 sequence: CASSGTNYGYTF. For the CDR3, the DNA is TGTGCCAGCAGCGGAACTAACTATGGCTACACCTTC.

V gene TRBV21-1 combines with J gene TRBJ2-3; the table's D call, TRBD2, has no DNA check behind it. TRBV21-1 is designated a pseudogene. There are 13 residues in the CDR3. The CDR3 spells CASSLRHLAAQYF. CDR3 DNA sequence: TGTGCCAGCAGCCTCCGGCACCTGGCGGCGCAGTATTTT.